This passage covers 4 T cell receptor beta chains from one sample sequenced in a study of blood T cells in healthy people across ages. A second roughly 6 to 11 cycle PCR used barcoded and J-beta primers. Via MiXCR, TCRdb re-called the 5' RACE reads, giving one row per CDR3 protein. The sample lists about 1.6 million distinct CDR3 sequences; around 36% were seen once. The sample consisted of blood. The receptors here all came from a woman aged 30 to 39 in good health.

This clonotype was detected many times. The chain links TRBV7-2 to TRBJ2-7; tentatively, D is TRBD1 or TRBD2 (6 bases each). With 1 base removed from V and 3 bases from J, the gap between germline ends came to 10 bases. Germline V gives CDR1 SGHTA, CDR2 FQGNSA. CDR3 size: 14 residues. The CDR3 spells CASSLEGGRYEQYF. CDR3 nucleotide sequence: TGTGCCAGCAGCTTAGAAGGGGGGCGCTACGAGCAGTACTTC.

The chain has TRBV6-1 and TRBJ2-5; 11 nucleotides agree with TRBD2. The DNA end lines up better with TRBJ2-7; the J call may be wrong. Germline CDR1 reads MNHNS; CDR2 reads SASEGT. CDR3 length: 15 residues. CDR3 sequence reads: CASRAGLAEGYEQYF. CDR3 coding DNA: TGTGCCAGCAGGGCGGGACTAGCGGAGGGCTACGAGCAGTACTTC.

The chain is built from TRBV20-1 and TRBJ2-2; D remains unclear. The CDR3 spans 12 residues. Germline V lookup: CDR1 DFQATT, CDR2 SNEGSKA (reference sequence). With 5 bases removed from V and 1 base from J, the gap between germline ends came to 5 bases. DNA for the CDR3: TGCAGTGCTCCGGAGAACACCGGGGAGCTGTTTTTT. This sequence encodes CSAPENTGELFF.

The rearrangement uses TRBV7-2 and TRBJ2-7; D not resolved. CDR1 SGHTA and CDR2 FQGNSA come from the germline V gene. Between the trimmed V and J ends, which lost 4 bases and 2 bases, there was a span of 15 bases. CDR3 length equals 15 residues. The CDR3, as DNA: TGTGCCAGCAGCTCCCCCTCATGGTTCACCTACGAGCAGTACTTC. Its protein product is CASSSPSWFTYEQYF.